This T cell receptor beta chain was sequenced in a study of identical twins. Study-level findings and limits: Cross-sectional statistical analysis was relied on for the conclusions, without the same donors being followed. Zero-insertion analyses could be partly confounded by invariant MAIT and iNKT cells.

It was template switching that added a universal primer site, and there were unique molecular identifiers on the cDNA. MiXCR was run by TCRdb on the 5' RACE reads, yielding one entry per CDR3 protein. The table lists 550,000 to 700,000 distinct CDR3 sequences, just under 10% of them singletons. About this clonotype itself: Its matching antigen is unknown.

The CDR3 runs 14 residues. V gave up 2 bases and J gave up 7 bases, with 15 bases separating them. From germline, CDR1 is MDHEN and CDR2 SYDVKM. These data were also filed under a second study, of yellow fever vaccine responses in identical twins.

The receptor was isolated from a woman under 30 in good health. The chain is built from TRBV28 and TRBJ2-7; D tentatively fits TRBD1 or TRBD2 (5 bases each). Material: PBMCs. DNA for the CDR3: TGTGCCAGCAGTTTAAAGGGACGAGTAAATGAGCAGTACTTC. This codes for CASSLKGRVNEQYF.